Sequencing of this T cell receptor (beta chain) was carried out in a study of blood T cell repertoires in COVID-19. At the level of the study: Acute and convalescent COVID-19 specimens originated in the United States, Italy and Spain. In each case, the material was cDNA or gDNA derived from T cells, B-cell-depleted T cells, or PBMCs.

The CDR3 has 16 amino acids. Trimming took 6 bases from V and 0 from J; bases not matched to a gene: 5. Germline V gene data show CDR1 as KGHSH and CDR2 as LQKENI. Original data processing: Reference gene primer amplification gave estimated nucleated cell counts. Method: immunoSEQ multiplex PCR; TCRdb's copy keeps in-frame clones and lacks some. Clonal size and the V and J genes are those of that table, whereas D and trimming came from the DNA. Of about 190,000 clones listed, around 91% are singletons. The V and J genes are TRBV18 and TRBJ2-2; 9 nucleotides match TRBD2. The sample taken for sequencing was peripheral blood. This receptor was identified in a man in his fifties or sixties with acute or convalescent COVID-19. The CDR3, as DNA: TGTGCCAGCTCTAGACTAGCGGCCCCGAACACCGGGGAGCTGTTTTTT. This codes for CASSRLAAPNTGELFF.